A few counts support the clone carrying this T cell receptor (beta chain). Its matching antigen is unknown. The sample is drawn from a study of blood T cells in healthy people across ages. Across the whole study: T cells yielded about one barcoded beta molecule per two cells through template switching.

Findings and limits, study-wide: PBMC samples, being unsorted, prevented any conclusive comparison of naive and antigen-experienced cells. Observed TCR beta diversity showed a strong correlation with the percentage of naive T cells as measured by flow cytometry.

The use of a sample-barcoded 5' primer and a J-beta primer mix characterized a second PCR of roughly 6 to 11 cycles. TCRdb re-analysed the 5' RACE reads in MiXCR, keeping a single row per CDR3 protein. In the table there are 1.5 million to 1.8 million distinct CDR3 sequences, about 45% of which are singletons. Each individual donor underwent a draw of ten milliliters of peripheral blood. Trimming pared 3 bases from V and 4 bases from J, leaving 12 bases between. Germline CDR1 and CDR2: SGHAT and FQNNGV. The CDR3 is 14 residues long. The sequence derives from a woman in her late teens or twenties in good health. V gene TRBV11-2 combines with J gene TRBJ2-5; tentatively, D is TRBD2 (6 bases). What was sequenced was blood. CDR3 region: CASSFSSAGETQYF. The DNA of the CDR3 is TGTGCCAGCAGCTTTTCTAGCGCCGGAGAGACCCAGTACTTC.